This T cell receptor (beta chain) appears in the sequencing data of a study of naive CD8 T cells in extremely preterm neonates (dated by TCRdb to the late 2010s). Background for the entire study: TCRbeta CDR3 repertoires of sorted naive CD8+ T cells were compared across four age groups: extremely preterm neonates, term neonates, young children and adults. Study-wide conclusions, independent of this receptor: Among the limitations the authors pointed out were a small sample size and productive template counts that varied across preterm samples. The proportion of shared CDR3 nucleotide sequences was higher in preterm neonates (approximately 2.5%) than in term neonates (0.4%), young children (around 0.03%) and adults (0.01%). Preterm CDR3s were shorter, with fewer N additions and less junctional trimming, and were closer to germline than those of older groups. Preterm neonates had significantly lower iChao1 richness than all other age groups (p < 0.05) and an even clone distribution, indicating a less rich repertoire. To track T cell development within individuals, the authors urged prospective longitudinal studies of preterm and term neonates.

Inclusive of the bounding cysteine and phenylalanine, the CDR3 is 15 residues long. Of all the DNA, just the CDR3 is kept, 45 bases in frame from base 1. CDR1 and CDR2, looked up from the germline V gene, are SGHAT and FQNNGV. V and J are truncated by 1 base and 6 bases respectively, leaving an intervening sequence of 12 bases. To note about this clone: This receptor's antigen is unknown. The input lacks base qualities; no much larger clone sits a single base away.

About five elective full-term cesarean deliveries at roughly 37-42 weeks of gestation, with no labor and no rupture of membranes, were the source of the term cord blood. Pregnancies with fetal demise, active maternal HSV infection or known maternal HIV infection were excluded from the study. A FACSAria III cell sorter was used to sort live, Annexin V-negative naive CD8+ T cells (CD3+CD8+CD45RA+CCR7+). Between roughly 18,000 and 100,000 naive CD8+ T cells were sorted per sample. Preassembled standardized sampling kits were used to collect mixed venous-arterial cord blood. Cord blood was held at room temperature, and processing was completed within 4 hours of collection. Ficoll-Paque density gradient centrifugation of diluted blood was used to isolate mononuclear cells. Before sorting, mononuclear cells were cryopreserved in around 10% DMSO with 90% FBS and kept in long-term storage at -150 degrees C. After thawing, cells were stained with Annexin V along with antibodies against CD3, CD8, CCR7 and CD45RA. The DNeasy Blood and Tissue Kit was used to extract genomic DNA from snap-frozen pellets of sorted cells.

A two-step, bias-controlled multiplex PCR was used to amplify TCRbeta CDR3 regions from genomic DNA. The multiplex PCR used primers specific for every TRBV and TRBJ gene segment. The immunoSEQ Assay was used to generate TCRbeta repertoire data. The authors processed their data as follows. A relative-frequency ratio and a modified nearest-neighbor algorithm were applied to filter and cluster reads so that closely related sequences were merged. V, D and J gene assignments for CDR3 sequences followed IMGT annotation. Template counts were quantified against synthetic TCR CDR3 analog sequences and normalized for PCR amplification bias. Only unique productive sequences, defined as in-frame CDR3 sequences without stop codons, were included in the analyses. Clonality, defined as 1 minus Pielou's evenness, and iChao1 richness were computed with the immunoSEQ Analyzer software. Statistical tests were run in JMP, with either Student's t-test or a non-parametric test chosen according to Shapiro-Wilk normality results. The table was pulled from immuneACCESS by TCRdb, which kept in-frame rearrangements only. Such tables lose some clones; where checked, under half of the loss comes from unresolved V genes, and the rest has no known cause. V and J calls and clone size are copied from that table; D and trimming were computed from the DNA. This sample has approximately 6,300 clones in its table, and around 98% of those were observed once. The ten largest clones capture around 0.37% of the sample.

The receptor was isolated from a newborn in good health. The chain is made from TRBV11-2 and TRBJ2-2; 5 matching bases give a weak D call of TRBD2. Sequenced sample: naive CD8+ T cells from cord blood. The sequenced DNA: TGTGCCAGCAGCTTAGGCCCGGGAAGGGCCGGGGAGCTGTTTTTT. This translates into CASSLGPGRAGELFF.